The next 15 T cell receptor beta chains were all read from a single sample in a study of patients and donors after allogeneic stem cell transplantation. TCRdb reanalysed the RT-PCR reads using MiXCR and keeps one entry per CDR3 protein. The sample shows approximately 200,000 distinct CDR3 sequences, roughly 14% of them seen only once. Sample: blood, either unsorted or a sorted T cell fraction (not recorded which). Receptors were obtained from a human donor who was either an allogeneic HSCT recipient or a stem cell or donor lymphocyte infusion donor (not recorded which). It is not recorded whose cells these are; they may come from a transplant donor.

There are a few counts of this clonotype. The CDR3 bases are TGTGCCAGTAGTATAAGACGGGGGGGTCAGCCCCAGCATTTT. Translation gives CASSIRRGGQPQHF. The J gene is TRBJ1-5, the V gene TRBV19, with a tentative D call TRBD1 (5 bases). Looked up from germline, CDR1 is LNHDA and CDR2 is SQIVND (reference sequence). This CDR3 region has 14 residues. Between the trimmed V and J ends, which lost 2 bases and 6 bases, there was a span of 11 bases.

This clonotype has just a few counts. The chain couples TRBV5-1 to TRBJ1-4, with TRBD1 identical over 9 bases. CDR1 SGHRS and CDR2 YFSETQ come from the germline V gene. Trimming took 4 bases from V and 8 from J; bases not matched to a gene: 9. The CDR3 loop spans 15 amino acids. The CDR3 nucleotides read TGCGCCAGCAGCACTGGGACAGGGTATCTCGAAAAACTGTTTTTT. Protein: CASSTGTGYLEKLFF.

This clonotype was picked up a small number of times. CDR3 bases: TGCGCCAGCAGCTCGGGGAGGGAGGGGACTGAAGCTTTCTTT. Amino acids: CASSSGREGTEAFF. The chain combines TRBV5-1 with TRBJ1-1, with TRBD1 as a possible D gene (5 bases). Germline values: CDR1 SGHRS, CDR2 YFSETQ. The CDR3 spans 14 residues. Trimming removed 3 bases from V and 5 bases from J, with 14 bases in between.

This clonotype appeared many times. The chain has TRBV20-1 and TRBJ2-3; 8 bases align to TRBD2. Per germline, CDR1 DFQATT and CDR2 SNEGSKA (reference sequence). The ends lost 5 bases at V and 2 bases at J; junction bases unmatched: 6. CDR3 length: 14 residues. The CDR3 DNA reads TGCAGTGCTCCTTCGGGGGGGGTCACAGATACGCAGTATTTT. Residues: CSAPSGGVTDTQYF.

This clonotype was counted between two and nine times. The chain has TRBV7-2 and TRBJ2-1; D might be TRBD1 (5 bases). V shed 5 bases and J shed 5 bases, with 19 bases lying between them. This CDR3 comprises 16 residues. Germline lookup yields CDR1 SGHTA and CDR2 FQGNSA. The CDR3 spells CASSRQGRPPNNEQFF. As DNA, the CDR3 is TGTGCCAGCAGCCGGCAGGGTCGTCCCCCAAACAATGAGCAGTTCTTC.

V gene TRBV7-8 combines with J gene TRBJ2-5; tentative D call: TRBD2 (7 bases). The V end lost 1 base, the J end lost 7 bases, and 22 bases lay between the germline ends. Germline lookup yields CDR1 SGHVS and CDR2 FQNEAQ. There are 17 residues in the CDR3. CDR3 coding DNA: TGTGCCAGCAGCTTAGTAGGGGGGGGGCCAGGGTCAGTGACCCAGTACTTC. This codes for CASSLVGGGPGSVTQYF.

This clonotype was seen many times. This CDR3 reads CASSSGQGENIQYF. The CDR3 coding sequence is TGTGCCAGCAGCTCGGGACAGGGTGAAAACATTCAGTACTTC. The rearrangement links TRBV13 to TRBJ2-4; 9 bases match TRBD1. Germline V gene data show CDR1 as PRHDT and CDR2 as FYEKMQ (reference sequence). The J segment lost 5 bases and the V segment lost 4 bases, leaving 3 bases of the junction unmatched. CDR3 length: 14 residues.

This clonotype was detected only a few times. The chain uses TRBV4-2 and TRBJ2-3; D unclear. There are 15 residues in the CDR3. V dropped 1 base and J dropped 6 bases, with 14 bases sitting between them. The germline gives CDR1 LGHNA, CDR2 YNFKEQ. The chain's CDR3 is CASSQVAGEGDTQYF. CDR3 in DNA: TGTGCCAGCAGCCAAGTTGCTGGAGAAGGGGATACGCAGTATTTT.

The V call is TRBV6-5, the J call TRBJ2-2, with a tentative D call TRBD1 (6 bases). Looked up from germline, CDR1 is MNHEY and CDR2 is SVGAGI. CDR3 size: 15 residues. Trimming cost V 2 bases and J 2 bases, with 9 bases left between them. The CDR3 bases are TGTGCCAGCAGTTACGAACAGGGAAACACCGGGGAGCTGTTTTTT. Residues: CASSYEQGNTGELFF.

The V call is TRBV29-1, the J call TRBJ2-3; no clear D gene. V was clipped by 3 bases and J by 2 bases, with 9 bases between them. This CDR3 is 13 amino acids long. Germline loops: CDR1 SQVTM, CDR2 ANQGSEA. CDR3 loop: CSVDVADTDTQYF. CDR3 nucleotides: TGCAGCGTTGACGTGGCTGACACAGATACGCAGTATTTT.

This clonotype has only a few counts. The CDR3 DNA follows: TGTGCCAGCAGCAAGGGACTAGCGGGGGCGTTCTTC. Translation: CASSKGLAGAFF. The chain joins TRBV12-3 or TRBV12-4 to TRBJ2-1; TRBD2 agrees at 14 bases. The CDR3 is 12 residues long. The V segment lost 6 bases and the J segment 15 bases; nucleotides outside the gene matches: 4.

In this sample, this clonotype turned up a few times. The CDR3 nucleotides read TGCAGTGCCGTCCATGGGGACCCCAACACCGGGGAGCTGTTTTTT. Its translation is CSAVHGDPNTGELFF. This chain connects TRBV20-1 to TRBJ2-2; tentatively, D is TRBD1 or TRBD2 (5 bases each). The germline V gene has CDR1 DFQATT and CDR2 SNEGSKA (reference sequence). Trimming stripped 6 bases from V and 2 bases from J, with 16 bases between. The CDR3 extends over 15 amino acids.

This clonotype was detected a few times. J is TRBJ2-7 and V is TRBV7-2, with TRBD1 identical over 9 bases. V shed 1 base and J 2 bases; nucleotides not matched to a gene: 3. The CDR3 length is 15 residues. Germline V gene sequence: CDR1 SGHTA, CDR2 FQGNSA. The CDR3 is CASSLGTGGTYEQYF. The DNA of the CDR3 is TGTGCCAGCAGCTTAGGTACAGGGGGCACCTACGAGCAGTACTTC. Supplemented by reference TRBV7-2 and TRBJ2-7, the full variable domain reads GAGVSQSPSNKVTEKGKDVELRCDPISGHTALYWYRQSLGQGLEFLIYFQGNSAPDKSGLPSDRFSAERTGGSVSTLTIQRTQQEDSAVYLCASSLGTGGTYEQYFGPGTRLTVT.

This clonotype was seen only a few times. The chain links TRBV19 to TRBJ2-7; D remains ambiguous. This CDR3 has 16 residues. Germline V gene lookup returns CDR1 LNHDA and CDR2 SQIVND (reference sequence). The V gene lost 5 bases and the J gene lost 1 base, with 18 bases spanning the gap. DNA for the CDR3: TGTGCCAGTAGTGCCACGGGTCCGAAACTTTCCTACGAGCAGTACTTC. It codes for CASSATGPKLSYEQYF.

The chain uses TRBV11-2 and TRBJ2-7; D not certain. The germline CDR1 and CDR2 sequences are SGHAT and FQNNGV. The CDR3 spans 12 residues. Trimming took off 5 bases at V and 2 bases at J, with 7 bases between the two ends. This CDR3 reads CASSTAPYEQYF. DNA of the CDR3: TGTGCCAGCAGCACCGCCCCCTACGAGCAGTACTTC. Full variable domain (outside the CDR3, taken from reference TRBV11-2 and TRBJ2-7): EAGVAQSPRYKIIEKRQSVAFWCNPISGHATLYWYQQILGQGPKLLIQFQNNGVVDDSQLPKDRFSAERLKGVDSTLKIQPAKLEDSAVYLCASSTAPYEQYFGPGTRLTVT.